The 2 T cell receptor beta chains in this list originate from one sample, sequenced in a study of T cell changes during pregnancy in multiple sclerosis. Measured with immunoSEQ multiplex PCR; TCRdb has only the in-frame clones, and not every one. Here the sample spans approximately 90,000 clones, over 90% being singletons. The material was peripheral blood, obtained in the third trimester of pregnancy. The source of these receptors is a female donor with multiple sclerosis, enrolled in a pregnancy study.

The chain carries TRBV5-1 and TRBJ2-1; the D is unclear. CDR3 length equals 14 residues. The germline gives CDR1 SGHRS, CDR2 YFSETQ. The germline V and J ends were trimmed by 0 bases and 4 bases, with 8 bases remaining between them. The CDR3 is CASSLGPQYNEQFF. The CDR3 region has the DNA TGCGCCAGCAGCTTGGGGCCCCAGTACAATGAGCAGTTCTTC. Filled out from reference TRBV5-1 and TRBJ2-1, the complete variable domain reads KAGVTQTPRYLIKTRGQQVTLSCSPISGHRSVSWYQQTPGQGLQFLFEYFSETQRNKGNFPGRFSGRQFSNSRSEMNVSTLELGDSALYLCASSLGPQYNEQFFGPGTRLTVL.

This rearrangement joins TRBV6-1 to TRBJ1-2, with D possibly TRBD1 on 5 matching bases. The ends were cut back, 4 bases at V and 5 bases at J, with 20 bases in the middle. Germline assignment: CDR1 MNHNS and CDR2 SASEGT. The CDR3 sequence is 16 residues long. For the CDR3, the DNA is TGTGCCAGCAGTGGAGAGGCCCTACAGGTTCTATATGGCTACACCTTC. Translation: CASSGEALQVLYGYTF.